This T cell receptor (beta chain) was identified during a study of T cells in Graves' hyperthyroidism and ophthalmopathy. Notes on the study in general: Most expanded thyroid clonotypes above 0.001 also appeared in blood. The model identified upcoming ophthalmopathy a median about six months ahead of onset.

The V end lost 8 bases, the J end lost 4 bases, and 11 bases lay between the germline ends. This CDR3 comprises 12 residues. Looked up from germline, CDR1 is SQVTM and CDR2 is ANQGSEA. Amplification targeted TCR beta CDR3 regions from RNA transcripts. The HTBI primer set drove a first-round RT-PCR of the TCR CDR3. One entry per CDR3 protein results from TCRdb running MiXCR on the multiplex PCR reads. The sample shows roughly 750,000 distinct CDR3 sequences, 15% to 20% of them seen only once. The definition of stable Graves' hyperthyroidism was no ophthalmopathy progression within 18 months. For this clonotype: The target antigen is unknown.

The specimen was blood. The chain joins TRBV29-1 to TRBJ2-2; no firm D call. This clonotype was sampled from a man between 18 and 35 years old with Graves' hyperthyroidism. The CDR3 region has the DNA TGCAGCATACGACAACCCACCGGGGAGCTGTTTTTT. Translated, it gives CSIRQPTGELFF.